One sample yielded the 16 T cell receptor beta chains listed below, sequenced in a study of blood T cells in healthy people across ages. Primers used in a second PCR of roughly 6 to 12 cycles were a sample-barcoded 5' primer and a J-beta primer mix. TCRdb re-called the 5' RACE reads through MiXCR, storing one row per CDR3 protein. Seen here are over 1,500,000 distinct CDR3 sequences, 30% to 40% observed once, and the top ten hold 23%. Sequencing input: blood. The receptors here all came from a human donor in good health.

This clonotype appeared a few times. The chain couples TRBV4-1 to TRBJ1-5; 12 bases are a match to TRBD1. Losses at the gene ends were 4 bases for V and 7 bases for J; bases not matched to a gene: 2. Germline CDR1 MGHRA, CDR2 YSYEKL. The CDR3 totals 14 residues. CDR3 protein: CASSRDRGPQPQHF. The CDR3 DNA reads TGCGCCAGCAGCCGGGACAGGGGGCCGCAGCCCCAGCATTTT.

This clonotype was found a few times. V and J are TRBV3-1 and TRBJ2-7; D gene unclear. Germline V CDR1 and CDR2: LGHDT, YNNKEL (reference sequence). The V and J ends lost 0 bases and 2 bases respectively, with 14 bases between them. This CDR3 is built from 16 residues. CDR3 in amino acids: CASSQDRALRTYEQYF. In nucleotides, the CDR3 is TGTGCCAGCAGCCAAGATAGGGCACTGAGGACCTACGAGCAGTACTTC.

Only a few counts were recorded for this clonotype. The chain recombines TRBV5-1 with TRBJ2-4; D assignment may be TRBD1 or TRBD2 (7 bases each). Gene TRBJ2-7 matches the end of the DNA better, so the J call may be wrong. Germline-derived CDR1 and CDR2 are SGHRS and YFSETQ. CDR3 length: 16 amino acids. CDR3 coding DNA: TGCGCCAGCAGCCCAGGGGGGGCGAATGGACCCTACGAGCAGTACTTC. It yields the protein CASSPGGANGPYEQYF.

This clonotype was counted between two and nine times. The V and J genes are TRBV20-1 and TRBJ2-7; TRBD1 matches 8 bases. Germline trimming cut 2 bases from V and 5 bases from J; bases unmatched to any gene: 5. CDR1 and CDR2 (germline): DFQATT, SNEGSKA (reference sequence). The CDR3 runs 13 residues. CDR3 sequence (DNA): TGCAGTGCTAGATGGACAGGGCTCCACGAGCAGTACTTC. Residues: CSARWTGLHEQYF.

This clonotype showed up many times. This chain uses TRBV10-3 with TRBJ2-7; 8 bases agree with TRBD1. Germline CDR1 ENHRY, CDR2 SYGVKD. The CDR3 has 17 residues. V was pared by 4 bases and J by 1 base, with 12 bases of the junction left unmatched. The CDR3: CAISGLRGQALSYEQYF. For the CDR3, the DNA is TGTGCCATCAGTGGTCTGAGGGGACAGGCGTTATCCTACGAGCAGTACTTC.

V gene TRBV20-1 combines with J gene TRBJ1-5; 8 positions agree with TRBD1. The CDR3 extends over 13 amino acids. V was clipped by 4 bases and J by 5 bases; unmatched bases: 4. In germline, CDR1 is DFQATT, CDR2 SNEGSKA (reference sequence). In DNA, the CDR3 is TGCAGTGCTAAAGTACAGGGGGATCAGCCCCAGCATTTT. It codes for CSAKVQGDQPQHF.

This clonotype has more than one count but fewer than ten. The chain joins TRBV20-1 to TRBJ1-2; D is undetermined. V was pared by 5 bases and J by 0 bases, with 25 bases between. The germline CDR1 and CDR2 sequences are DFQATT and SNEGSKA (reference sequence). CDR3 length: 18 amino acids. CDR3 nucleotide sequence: TGCAGTGCTCTCTCGCTGGCGGAACGGTCCCACTCTAACTATGGCTACACCTTC. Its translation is CSALSLAERSHSNYGYTF.

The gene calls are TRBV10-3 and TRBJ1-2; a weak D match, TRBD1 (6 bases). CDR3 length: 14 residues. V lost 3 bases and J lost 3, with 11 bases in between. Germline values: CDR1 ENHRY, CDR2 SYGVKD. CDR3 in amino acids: CAISDPGVYYGYTF. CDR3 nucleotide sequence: TGTGCCATCAGTGATCCAGGGGTTTACTATGGCTACACCTTC.

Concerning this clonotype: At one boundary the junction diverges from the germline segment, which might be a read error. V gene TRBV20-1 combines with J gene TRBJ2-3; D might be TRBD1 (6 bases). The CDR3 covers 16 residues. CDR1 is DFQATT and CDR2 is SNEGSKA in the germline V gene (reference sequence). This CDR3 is CSARDRTETGTGTQYF. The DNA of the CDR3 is TGCAGTGCTAGAGATCGGACCGAGACAGGCACAGGTACGCAGTATTTT.

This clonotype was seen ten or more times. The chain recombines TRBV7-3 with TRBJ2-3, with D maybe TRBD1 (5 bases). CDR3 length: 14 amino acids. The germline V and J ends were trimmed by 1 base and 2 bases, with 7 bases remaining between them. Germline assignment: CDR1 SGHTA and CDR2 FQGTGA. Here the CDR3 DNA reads TGTGCCAGCAGCTTAAACAGGAACACAGATACGCAGTATTTT. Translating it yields CASSLNRNTDTQYF.

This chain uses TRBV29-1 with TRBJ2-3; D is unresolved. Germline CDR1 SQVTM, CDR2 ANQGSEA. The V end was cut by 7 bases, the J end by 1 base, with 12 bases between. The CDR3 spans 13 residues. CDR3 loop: CSESSVGTDTQYF. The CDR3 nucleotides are TGCAGCGAGAGTTCCGTTGGCACAGATACGCAGTATTTT.

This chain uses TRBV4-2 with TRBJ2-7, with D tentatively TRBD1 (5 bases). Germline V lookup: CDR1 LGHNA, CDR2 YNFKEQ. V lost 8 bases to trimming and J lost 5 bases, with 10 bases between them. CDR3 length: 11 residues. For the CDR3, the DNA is TGTGCCAGCGCTGAAGGGGACGAGCAGTACTTC. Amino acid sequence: CASAEGDEQYF.

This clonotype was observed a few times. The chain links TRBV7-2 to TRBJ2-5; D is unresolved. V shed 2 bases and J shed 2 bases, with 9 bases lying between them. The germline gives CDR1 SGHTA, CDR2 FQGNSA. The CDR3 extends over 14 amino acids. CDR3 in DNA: TGTGCCAGCAGCTTAAGGTTGCAGCAAGAGACCCAGTACTTC. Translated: CASSLRLQQETQYF.

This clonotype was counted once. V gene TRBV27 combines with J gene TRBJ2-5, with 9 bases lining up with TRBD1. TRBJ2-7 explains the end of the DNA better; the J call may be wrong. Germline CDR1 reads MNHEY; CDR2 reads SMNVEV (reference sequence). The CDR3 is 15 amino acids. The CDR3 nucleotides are TGTGCCAGTTCCATGGGGACAGGGAGGCTTCACGAGCAGTACTTC. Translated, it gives CASSMGTGRLHEQYF.

In nucleotides, the CDR3 is TGTGCCAGCAGTTTCCCAGAGCGCGTGACAGATACGCAGTATTTT. This sequence encodes CASSFPERVTDTQYF. J is TRBJ2-3 and V is TRBV12-3 or TRBV12-4; no clear D. The CDR3 covers 15 residues. Trimming left V 3 bases short and J 3 bases short, with 13 bases between.

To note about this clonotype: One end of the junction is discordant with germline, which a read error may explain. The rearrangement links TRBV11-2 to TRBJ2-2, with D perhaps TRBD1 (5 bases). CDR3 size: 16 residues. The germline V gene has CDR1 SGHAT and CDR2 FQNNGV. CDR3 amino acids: CTSSNPGFYNTGELFF. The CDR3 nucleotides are TGTACCAGCAGCAACCCAGGGTTCTATAACACCGGGGAGCTGTTTTTT. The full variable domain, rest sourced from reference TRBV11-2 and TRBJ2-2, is EAGVAQSPRYKIIEKRQSVAFWCNPISGHATLYWYQQILGQGPKLLIQFQNNGVVDDSQLPKDRFSAERLKGVDSTLKIQPAKLEDSAVYLCTSSNPGFYNTGELFFGEGSRLTVL.